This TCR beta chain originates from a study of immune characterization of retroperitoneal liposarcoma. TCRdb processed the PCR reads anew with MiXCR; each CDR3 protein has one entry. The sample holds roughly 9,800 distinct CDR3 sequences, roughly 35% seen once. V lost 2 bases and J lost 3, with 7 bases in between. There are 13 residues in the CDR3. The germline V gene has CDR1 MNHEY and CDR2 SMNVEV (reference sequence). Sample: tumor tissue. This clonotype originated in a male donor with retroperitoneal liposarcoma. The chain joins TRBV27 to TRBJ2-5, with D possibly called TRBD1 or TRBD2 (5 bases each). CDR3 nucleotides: TGTGCCAGCAGTTTACGAGGGGAAGAGACCCAGTACTTC. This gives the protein CASSLRGEETQYF.